This T cell receptor beta chain was identified during a study of control samples from healthy donors and cancer patients. Trimming removed 4 bases from V and 4 bases from J, with 4 bases in between. From germline, CDR1 is KGHDR and CDR2 SFDVKD. CDR3 length: 12 amino acids. Assay: immunoSEQ multiplex PCR; the TCRdb copy retains only in-frame clones and omits some. The top ten hold over 4% of the sample, which has roughly 150,000 clones, around 90% seen once. Sample: blood. The chain is built from TRBV24-1 and TRBJ2-1; D unresolved. This TCR came from a man aged 25 to 40 in good health. The CDR3 is CATSDSYNEQFF. DNA of the CDR3: TGTGCCACCAGTGACTCTTACAATGAGCAGTTCTTC.